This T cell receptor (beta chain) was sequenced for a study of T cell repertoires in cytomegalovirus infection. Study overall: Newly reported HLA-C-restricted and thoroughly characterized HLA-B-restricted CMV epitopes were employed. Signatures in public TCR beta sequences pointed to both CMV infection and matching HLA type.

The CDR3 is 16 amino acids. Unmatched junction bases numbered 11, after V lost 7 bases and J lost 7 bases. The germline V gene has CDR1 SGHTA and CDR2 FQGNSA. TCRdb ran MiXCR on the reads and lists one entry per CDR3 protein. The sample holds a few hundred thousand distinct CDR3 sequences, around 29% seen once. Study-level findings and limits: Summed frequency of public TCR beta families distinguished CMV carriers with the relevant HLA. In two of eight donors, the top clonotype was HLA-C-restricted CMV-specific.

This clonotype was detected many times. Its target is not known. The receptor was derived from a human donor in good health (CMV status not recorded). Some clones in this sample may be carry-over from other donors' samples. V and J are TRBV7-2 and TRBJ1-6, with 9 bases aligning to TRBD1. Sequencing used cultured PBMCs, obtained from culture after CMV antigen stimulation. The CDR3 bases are TGTGCCAGCACCCTTAGCACCGGGACAGGGAATTCACCCCTCCACTTT. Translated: CASTLSTGTGNSPLHF.